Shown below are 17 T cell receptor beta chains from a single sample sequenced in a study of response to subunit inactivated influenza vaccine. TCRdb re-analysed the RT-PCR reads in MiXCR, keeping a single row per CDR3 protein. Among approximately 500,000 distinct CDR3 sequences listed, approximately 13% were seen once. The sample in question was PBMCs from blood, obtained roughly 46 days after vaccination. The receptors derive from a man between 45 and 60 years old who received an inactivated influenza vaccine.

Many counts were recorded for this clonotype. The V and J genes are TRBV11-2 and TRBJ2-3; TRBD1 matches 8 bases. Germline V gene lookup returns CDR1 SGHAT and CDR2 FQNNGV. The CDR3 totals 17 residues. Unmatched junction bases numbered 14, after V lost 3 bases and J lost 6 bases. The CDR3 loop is CASSLYSLSGGFDTQYF. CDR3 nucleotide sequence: TGTGCCAGCAGCTTGTATTCTCTCTCAGGGGGCTTTGATACGCAGTATTTT.

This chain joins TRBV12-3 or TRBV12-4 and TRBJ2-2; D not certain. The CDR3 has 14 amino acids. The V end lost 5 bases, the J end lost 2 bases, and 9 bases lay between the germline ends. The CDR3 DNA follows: TGTGCCAGCAGTCCTACGAGAAACACCGGGGAGCTGTTTTTT. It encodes CASSPTRNTGELFF.

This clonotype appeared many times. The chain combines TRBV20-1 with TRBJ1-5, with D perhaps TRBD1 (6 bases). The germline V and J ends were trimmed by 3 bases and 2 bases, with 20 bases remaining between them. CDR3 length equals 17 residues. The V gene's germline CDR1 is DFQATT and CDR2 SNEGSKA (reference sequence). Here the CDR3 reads CSASDPGHPVGNQPQHF. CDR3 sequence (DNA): TGCAGTGCTAGCGATCCGGGACACCCTGTGGGCAATCAGCCCCAGCATTTT.

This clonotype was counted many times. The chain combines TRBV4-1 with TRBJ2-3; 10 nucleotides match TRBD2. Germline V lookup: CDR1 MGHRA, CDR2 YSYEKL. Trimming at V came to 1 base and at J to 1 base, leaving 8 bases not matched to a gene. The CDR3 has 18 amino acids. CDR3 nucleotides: TGCGCCAGCAGCCAAGCCATAACTAGCGGGACCCGCACAGATACGCAGTATTTT. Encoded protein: CASSQAITSGTRTDTQYF.

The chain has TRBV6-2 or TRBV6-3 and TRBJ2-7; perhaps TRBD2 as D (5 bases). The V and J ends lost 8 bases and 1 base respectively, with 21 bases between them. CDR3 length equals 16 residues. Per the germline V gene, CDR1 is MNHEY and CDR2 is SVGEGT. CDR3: CASLGILKRTSYEQYF. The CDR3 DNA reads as TGTGCCAGCCTCGGGATCCTTAAACGTACTTCCTACGAGCAGTACTTC.

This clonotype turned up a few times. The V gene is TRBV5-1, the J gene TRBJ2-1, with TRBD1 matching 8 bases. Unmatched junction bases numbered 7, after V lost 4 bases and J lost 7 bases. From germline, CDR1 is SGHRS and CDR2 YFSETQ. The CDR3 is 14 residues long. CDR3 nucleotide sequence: TGCGCCAGCAGCCCCGGGACAGGTAGTAATGAGCAGTTCTTC. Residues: CASSPGTGSNEQFF.

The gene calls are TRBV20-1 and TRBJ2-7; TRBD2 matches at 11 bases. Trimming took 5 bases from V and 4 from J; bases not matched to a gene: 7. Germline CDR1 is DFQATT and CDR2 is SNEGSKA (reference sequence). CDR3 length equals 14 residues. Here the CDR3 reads CSAGETSGKYEQYF. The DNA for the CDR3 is TGCAGTGCTGGCGAGACTAGCGGGAAGTACGAGCAGTACTTC.

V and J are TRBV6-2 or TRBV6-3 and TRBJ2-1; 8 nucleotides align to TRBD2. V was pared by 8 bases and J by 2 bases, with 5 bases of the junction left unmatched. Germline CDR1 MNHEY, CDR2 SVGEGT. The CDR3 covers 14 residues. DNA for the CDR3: TGTGCCAGCCGTGGGACTAGTCCCTACAATGAGCAGTTCTTC. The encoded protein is CASRGTSPYNEQFF.

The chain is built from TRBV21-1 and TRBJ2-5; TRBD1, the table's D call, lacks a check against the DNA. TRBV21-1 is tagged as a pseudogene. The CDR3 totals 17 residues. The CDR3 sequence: CASSNPTGQGKEETQYF. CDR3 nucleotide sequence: TGTGCCAGCAGCAATCCCACAGGACAGGGGAAGGAGGAGACCCAGTACTTC.

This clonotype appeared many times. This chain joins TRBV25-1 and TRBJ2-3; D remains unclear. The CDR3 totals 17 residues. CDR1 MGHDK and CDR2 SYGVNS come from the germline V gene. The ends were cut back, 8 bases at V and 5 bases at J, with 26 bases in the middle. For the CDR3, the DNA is TGTGCCAGCCAATCCCTAGATCGACCAAGGCGTTTAGATACGCAGTATTTT. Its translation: CASQSLDRPRRLDTQYF. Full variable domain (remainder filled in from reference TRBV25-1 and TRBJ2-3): EADIYQTPRYLVIGTGKKITLECSQTMGHDKMYWYQQDPGMELHLIHYSYGVNSTEKGDLSSESTVSRIRTEHFPLTLESARPSHTSQYLCASQSLDRPRRLDTQYFGPGTRLTVL.

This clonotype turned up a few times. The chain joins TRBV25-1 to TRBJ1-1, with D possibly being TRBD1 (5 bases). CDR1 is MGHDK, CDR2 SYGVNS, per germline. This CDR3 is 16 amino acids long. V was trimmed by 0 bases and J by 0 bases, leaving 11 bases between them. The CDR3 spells CASSEYDSLMNTEAFF. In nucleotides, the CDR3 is TGTGCCAGCAGTGAATATGACAGCCTCATGAACACTGAAGCTTTCTTT.

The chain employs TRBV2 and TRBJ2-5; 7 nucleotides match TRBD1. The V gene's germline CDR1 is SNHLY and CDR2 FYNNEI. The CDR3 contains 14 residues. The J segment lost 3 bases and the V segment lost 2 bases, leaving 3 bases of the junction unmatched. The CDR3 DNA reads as TGTGCCAGCAGTGAAATAACAGGGGAAGAGACCCAGTACTTC. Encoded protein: CASSEITGEETQYF.

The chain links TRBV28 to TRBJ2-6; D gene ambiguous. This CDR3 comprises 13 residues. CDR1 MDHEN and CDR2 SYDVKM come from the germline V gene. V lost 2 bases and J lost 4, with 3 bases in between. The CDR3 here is CASSLIGANVLTF. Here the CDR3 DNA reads TGTGCCAGCAGTTTAATCGGGGCCAACGTCCTGACTTTC.

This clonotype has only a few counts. The CDR3 DNA follows: TGCGCCAGCAGCCAAGACCAGGGGTATAATTCACCCCTCCACTTT. It is translated as CASSQDQGYNSPLHF. The rearrangement links TRBV4-1 to TRBJ1-6; D may be TRBD1 (6 bases). V was cut by 0 bases and J by 4 bases, with 7 bases left in between. The germline V gene has CDR1 MGHRA and CDR2 YSYEKL. This CDR3 has 15 amino acids.

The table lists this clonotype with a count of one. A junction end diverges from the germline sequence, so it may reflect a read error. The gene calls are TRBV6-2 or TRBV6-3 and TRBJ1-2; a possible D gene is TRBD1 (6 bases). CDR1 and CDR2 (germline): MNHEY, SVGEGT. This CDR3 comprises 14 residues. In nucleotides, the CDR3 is TGTGCCAGCATCGAGACAGGAGCTAACTATGGCTACATCTTC. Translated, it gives CASIETGANYGYIF.

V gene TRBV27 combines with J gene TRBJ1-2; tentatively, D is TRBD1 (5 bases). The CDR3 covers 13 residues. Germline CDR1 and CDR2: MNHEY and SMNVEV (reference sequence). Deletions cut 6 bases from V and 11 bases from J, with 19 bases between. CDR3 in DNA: TGTGCCAGCAGCAACCTCCCAGGGAGAGGGTACACCTTC. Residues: CASSNLPGRGYTF.

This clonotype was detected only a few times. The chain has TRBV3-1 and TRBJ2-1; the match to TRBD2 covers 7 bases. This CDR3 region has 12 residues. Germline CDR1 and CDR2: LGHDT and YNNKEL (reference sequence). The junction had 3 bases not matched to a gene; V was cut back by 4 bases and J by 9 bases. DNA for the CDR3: TGTGCCAGCAGCCGCGGGGGAGGTGAGCAGTTCTTC. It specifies CASSRGGGEQFF.